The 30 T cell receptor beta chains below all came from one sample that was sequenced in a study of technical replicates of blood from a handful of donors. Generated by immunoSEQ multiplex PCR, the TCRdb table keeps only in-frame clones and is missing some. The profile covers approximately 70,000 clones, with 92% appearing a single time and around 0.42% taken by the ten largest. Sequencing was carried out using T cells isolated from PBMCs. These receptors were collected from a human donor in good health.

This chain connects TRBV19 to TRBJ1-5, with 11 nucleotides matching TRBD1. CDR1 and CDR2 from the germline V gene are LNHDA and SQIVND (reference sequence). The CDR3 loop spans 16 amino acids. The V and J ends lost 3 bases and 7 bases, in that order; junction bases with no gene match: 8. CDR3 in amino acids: CASSIGQGAGRQPQHF. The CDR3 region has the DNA TGTGCCAGTAGTATTGGACAGGGGGCAGGGAGACAGCCCCAGCATTTT. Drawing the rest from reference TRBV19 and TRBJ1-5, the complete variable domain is DGGITQSPKYLFRKEGQNVTLSCEQNLNHDAMYWYRQDPGQGLRLIYYSQIVNDFQKGDIAEGYSVSREKKESFPLTVTSAQKNPTAFYLCASSIGQGAGRQPQHFGDGTRLSIL.

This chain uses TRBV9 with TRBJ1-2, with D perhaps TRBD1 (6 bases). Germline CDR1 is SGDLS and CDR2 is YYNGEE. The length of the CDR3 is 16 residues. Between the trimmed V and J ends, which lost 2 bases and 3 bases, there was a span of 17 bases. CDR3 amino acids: CASSVSRDTLDYGYTF. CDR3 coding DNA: TGTGCCAGCAGCGTCTCCCGGGACACCCTCGACTATGGCTACACCTTC.

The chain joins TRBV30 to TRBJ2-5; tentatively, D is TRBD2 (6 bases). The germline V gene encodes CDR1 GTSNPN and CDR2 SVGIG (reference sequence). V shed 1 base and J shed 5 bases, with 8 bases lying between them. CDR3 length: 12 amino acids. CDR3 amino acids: CAWSGGGETQYF. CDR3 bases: TGTGCCTGGAGTGGTGGGGGGGAGACCCAGTACTTC.

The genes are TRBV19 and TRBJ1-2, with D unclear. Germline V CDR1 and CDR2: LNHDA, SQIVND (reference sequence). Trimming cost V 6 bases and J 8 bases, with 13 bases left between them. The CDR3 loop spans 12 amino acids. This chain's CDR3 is CASRASGWGYTF. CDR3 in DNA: TGTGCCAGTAGGGCCAGCGGTTGGGGCTACACCTTC.

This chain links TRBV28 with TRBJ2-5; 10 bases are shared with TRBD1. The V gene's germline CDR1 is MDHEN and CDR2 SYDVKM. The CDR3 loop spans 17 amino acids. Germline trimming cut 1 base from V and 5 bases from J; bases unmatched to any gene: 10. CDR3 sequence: CASSLLNWDRGRETQYF. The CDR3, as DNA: TGTGCCAGCAGTTTATTAAATTGGGACAGGGGTAGGGAGACCCAGTACTTC.

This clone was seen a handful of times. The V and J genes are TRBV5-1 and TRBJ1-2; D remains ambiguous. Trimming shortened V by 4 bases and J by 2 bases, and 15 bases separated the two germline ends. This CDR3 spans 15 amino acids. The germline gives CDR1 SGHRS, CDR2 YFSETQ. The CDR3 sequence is CASSTEGRENYGYTF. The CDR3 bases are TGCGCCAGCAGCACCGAAGGGAGGGAGAACTATGGCTACACCTTC.

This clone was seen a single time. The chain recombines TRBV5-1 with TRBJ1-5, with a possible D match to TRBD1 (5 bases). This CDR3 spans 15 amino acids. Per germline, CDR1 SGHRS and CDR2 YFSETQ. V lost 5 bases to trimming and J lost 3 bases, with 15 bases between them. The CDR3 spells CASRFTGDDNQPQHF. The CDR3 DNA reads TGCGCCAGCAGATTTACAGGTGACGACAATCAGCCCCAGCATTTT.

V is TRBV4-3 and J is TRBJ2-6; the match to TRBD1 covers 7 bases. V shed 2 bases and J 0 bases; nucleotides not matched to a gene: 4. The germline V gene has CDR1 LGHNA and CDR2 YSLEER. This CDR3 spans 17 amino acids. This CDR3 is CASSQIQGVSGANVLTF. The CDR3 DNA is TGCGCCAGCAGCCAAATTCAGGGGGTCTCTGGGGCCAACGTCCTGACTTTC.

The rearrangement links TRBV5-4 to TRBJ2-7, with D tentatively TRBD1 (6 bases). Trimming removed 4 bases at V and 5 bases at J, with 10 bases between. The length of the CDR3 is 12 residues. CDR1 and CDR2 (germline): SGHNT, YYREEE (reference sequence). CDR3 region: CASSDNRDEQYF. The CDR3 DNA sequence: TGTGCCAGCAGCGACAACAGGGACGAGCAGTACTTC.

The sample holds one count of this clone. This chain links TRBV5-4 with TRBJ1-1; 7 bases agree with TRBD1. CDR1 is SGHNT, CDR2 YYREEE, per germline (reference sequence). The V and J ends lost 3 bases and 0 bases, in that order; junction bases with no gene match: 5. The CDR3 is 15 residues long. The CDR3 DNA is TGTGCCAGCAGCTGGCAGGACAGGTTGAACACTGAAGCTTTCTTT. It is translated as CASSWQDRLNTEAFF.

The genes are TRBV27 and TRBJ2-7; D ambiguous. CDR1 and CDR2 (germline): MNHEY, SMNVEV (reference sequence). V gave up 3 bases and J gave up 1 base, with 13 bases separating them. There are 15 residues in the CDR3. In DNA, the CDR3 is TGTGCCAGCAGTTTGGAGTTAGGATCTTCCTACGAGCAGTACTTC. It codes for CASSLELGSSYEQYF.

The DNA for the CDR3 is TGCGCCAGCAGCTCTGGGGGGACTAGCACAGATACGCAGTATTTT. Amino acid sequence: CASSSGGTSTDTQYF. The rearrangement joins TRBV5-1 to TRBJ2-3, with a tentative D call TRBD2 (6 bases). The CDR3 has 15 amino acids. Germline CDR1 reads SGHRS; CDR2 reads YFSETQ. Trimming shortened V by 3 bases and J by 0 bases, and 11 bases separated the two germline ends. The full variable domain, in which reference TRBV5-1 and TRBJ2-3 provide the parts outside the CDR3, is KAGVTQTPRYLIKTRGQQVTLSCSPISGHRSVSWYQQTPGQGLQFLFEYFSETQRNKGNFPGRFSGRQFSNSRSEMNVSTLELGDSALYLCASSSGGTSTDTQYFGPGTRLTVL.

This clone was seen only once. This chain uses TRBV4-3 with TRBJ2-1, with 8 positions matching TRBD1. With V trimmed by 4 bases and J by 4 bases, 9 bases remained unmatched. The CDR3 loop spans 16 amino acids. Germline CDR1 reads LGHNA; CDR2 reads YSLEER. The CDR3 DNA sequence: TGCGCCAGCAGCCGAATGGACAGGGCCCCTTACAATGAGCAGTTCTTC. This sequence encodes CASSRMDRAPYNEQFF.

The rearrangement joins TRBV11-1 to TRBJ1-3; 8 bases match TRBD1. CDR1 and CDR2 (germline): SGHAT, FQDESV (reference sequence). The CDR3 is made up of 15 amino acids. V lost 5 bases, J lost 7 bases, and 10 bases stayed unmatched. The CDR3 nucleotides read TGTGCCAGCAGCCCGAACAGGGGGAAAAGCAACACCATATATTTT. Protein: CASSPNRGKSNTIYF.

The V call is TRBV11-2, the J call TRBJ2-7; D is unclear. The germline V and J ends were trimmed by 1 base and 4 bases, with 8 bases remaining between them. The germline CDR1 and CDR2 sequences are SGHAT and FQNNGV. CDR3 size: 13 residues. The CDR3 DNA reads TGTGCCAGCAGCTTAGGCACAGCTTACGAGCAGTACTTC. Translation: CASSLGTAYEQYF.

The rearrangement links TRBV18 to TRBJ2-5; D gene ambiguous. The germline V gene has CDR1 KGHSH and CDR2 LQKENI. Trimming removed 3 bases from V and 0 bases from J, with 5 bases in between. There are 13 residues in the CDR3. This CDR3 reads CASSPQYQETQYF. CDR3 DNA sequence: TGTGCCAGCTCACCCCAGTACCAAGAGACCCAGTACTTC. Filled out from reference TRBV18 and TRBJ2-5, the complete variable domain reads NAGVMQNPRHLVRRRGQEARLRCSPMKGHSHVYWYRQLPEEGLKFMVYLQKENIIDESGMPKERFSAEFPKEGPSILRIQQVVRGDSAAYFCASSPQYQETQYFGPGTRLLVL.

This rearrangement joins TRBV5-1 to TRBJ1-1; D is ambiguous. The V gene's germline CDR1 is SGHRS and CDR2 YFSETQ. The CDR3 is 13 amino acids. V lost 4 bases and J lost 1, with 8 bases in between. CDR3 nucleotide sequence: TGCGCCAGCAGCATGTCCAAGAACACTGAAGCTTTCTTT. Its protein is CASSMSKNTEAFF.

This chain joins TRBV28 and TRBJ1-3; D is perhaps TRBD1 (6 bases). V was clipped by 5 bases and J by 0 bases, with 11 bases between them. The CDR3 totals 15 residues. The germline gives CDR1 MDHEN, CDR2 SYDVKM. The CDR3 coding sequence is TGTGCCAGCAGTGGCCGGGACACCTCTGGAAACACCATATATTTT. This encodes CASSGRDTSGNTIYF.

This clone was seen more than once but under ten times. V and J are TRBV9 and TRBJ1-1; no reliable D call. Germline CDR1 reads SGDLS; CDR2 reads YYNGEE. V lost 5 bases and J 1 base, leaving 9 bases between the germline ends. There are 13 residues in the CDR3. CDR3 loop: CASRNTANTEAFF. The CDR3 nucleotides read TGTGCCAGCAGAAATACAGCGAACACTGAAGCTTTCTTT.

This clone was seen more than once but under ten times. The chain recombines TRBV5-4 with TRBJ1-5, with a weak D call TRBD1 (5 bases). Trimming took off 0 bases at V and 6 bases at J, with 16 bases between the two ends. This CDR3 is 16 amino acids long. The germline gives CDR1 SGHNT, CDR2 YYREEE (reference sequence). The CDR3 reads CASSLDGTGWGQPQHF. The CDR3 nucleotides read TGTGCCAGCAGCTTGGATGGGACTGGCTGGGGTCAGCCCCAGCATTTT.

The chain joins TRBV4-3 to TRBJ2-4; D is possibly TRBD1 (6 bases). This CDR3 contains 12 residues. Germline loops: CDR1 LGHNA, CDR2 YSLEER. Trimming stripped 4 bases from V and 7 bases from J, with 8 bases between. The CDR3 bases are TGCGCCAGCAGCCTGGGACACAACATTCAGTACTTC. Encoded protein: CASSLGHNIQYF.

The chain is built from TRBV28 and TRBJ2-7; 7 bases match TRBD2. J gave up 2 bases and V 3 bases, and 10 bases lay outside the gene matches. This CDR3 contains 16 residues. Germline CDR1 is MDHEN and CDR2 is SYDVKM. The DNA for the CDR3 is TGTGCCAGCAGTTTCCTGACTAGCAACATCCCCTACGAGCAGTACTTC. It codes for CASSFLTSNIPYEQYF.

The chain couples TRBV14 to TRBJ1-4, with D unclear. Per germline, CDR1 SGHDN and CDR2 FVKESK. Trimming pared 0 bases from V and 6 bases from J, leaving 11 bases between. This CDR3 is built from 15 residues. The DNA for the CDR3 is TGTGCCAGCAGCCAAGAAGAACTCAGGCATGAAAAACTGTTTTTT. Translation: CASSQEELRHEKLFF.

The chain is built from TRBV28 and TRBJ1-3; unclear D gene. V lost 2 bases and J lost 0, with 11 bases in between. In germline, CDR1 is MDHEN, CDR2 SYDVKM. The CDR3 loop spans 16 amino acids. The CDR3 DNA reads TGTGCCAGCAGTTTACGAGCCGCCTACTCTGGAAACACCATATATTTT. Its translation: CASSLRAAYSGNTIYF.

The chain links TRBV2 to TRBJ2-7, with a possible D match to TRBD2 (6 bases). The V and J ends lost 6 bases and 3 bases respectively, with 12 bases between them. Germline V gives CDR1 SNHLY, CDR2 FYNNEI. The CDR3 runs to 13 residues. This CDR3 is CASSGSPDYEQYF. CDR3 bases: TGTGCCAGCAGCGGGAGTCCTGACTACGAGCAGTACTTC. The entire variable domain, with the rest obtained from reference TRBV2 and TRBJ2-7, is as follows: EPEVTQTPSHQVTQMGQEVILRCVPISNHLYFYWYRQILGQKVEFLVSFYNNEISEKSEIFDDQFSVERPDGSNFTLKIRSTKLEDSAMYFCASSGSPDYEQYFGPGTRLTVT.

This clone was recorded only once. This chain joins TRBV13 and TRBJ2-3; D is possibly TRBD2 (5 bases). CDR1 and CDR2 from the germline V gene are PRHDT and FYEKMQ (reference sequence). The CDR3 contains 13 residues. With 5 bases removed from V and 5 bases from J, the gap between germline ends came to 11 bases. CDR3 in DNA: TGTGCCAGCAGCCCTCCTAGCTTAGATACGCAGTATTTT. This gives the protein CASSPPSLDTQYF.

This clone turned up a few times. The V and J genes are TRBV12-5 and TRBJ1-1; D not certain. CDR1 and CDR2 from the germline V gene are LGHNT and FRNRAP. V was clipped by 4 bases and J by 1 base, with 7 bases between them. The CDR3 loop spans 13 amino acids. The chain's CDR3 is CASGYTKNTEAFF. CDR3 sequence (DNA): TGTGCTAGTGGTTACACCAAGAACACTGAAGCTTTCTTT.

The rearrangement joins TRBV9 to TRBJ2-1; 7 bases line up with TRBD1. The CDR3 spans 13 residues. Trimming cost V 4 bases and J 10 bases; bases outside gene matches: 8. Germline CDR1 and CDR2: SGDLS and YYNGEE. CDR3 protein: CASSPGTATEQFF. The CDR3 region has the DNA TGTGCCAGCAGCCCCGGGACAGCCACCGAGCAGTTCTTC.

This chain's CDR3 is CASSTLTTGDTEAFF. CDR3 nucleotide sequence: TGTGCCAGCAGTACACTCACGACAGGGGACACTGAAGCTTTCTTT. The rearrangement links TRBV27 to TRBJ1-1, with 8 bases aligning to TRBD1. This CDR3 has 15 residues. The V segment lost 5 bases and the J segment 3 bases; nucleotides outside the gene matches: 8. The germline V gene has CDR1 MNHEY and CDR2 SMNVEV (reference sequence).

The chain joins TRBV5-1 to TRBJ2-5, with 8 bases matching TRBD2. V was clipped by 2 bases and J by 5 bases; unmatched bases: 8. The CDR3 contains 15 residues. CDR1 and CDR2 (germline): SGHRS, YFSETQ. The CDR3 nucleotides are TGCGCCAGCAGCTTTAGGGCGGGAGGCGGTGAGACCCAGTACTTC. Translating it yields CASSFRAGGGETQYF.